This is a list of T cell receptor beta chains from one sample in a study of T-cell reconstitution after alpha-beta-depleted transplantation in children. TCRdb recomputed calls from the PCR reads with MiXCR, one row per CDR3 protein. The sample contains 540,000 or so distinct CDR3 sequences, more than 20% of which appear only once. The sequences come from PBMCs, mostly from graft donor cells, collected 360 days after TCRalphabeta/CD19-depleted stem cell transplant. The receptors derive from a boy under two years old who had a stem cell transplant for acute myeloid leukemia, so the T cells may come from the graft donor. Both conserved end residues are part of each CDR3.

>TRBV12-3/TRBV12-4
CASSTGSGGQPQHF
>TRBV27
CASSLSRGQRYGYTF
>TRBV11-2
CASSLFGLSGGSSGANVLTF
>TRBV7-2
CASSLVGLAGGGEQFF
>TRBV6-1
CASEGAGGMNTEAFF
>TRBV24-1
CATSDSTMGVLARNEQFF
>TRBV11-2
CASSFPGTGLEKLFF
>TRBV12-3/TRBV12-4
CASSFEGGRTGELFF
>TRBV20-1
CSANQETQYF
>TRBV20-1
CSASPRASNQPQHF
>TRBV9
CASSVATGKGNEQFF
>TRBV11-3
CASSLYYLGGEGFYNSPLHF
>TRBV11-2
CASSLVGGDSYNEQFF
>TRBV20-1
CSAFYREGSTPPTLHF
>TRBV20-1
CSARPDRVDGYTF
>TRBV20-1
CSALSGRLSYGYTF
>TRBV12-3/TRBV12-4
CASNRGESGANVLTF
>TRBV20-1
CSAEDSNQPQHF
>TRBV9
CASSEGPSNQPQHF
>TRBV7-9
CASSPVDRARAGELFF
>TRBV12-3/TRBV12-4
CASSFSPGQGLTGELFF
>TRBV11-2
CASSQGTSGGAEETQYF
>TRBV7-8
CASSFDPDQPQHF
>TRBV29-1
CSVAGPSSYNEQFF
>TRBV12-3/TRBV12-4
CASLLPPGTGGTEAFF
>TRBV10-3
CAISDWSNQETQYF
>TRBV7-9
CASSEELAKNIQYF
>TRBV12-3/TRBV12-4
CASSSGVLAKNIQYF
>TRBV4-3
CASSQVEASYEQYF
>TRBV27
CASSLYAGWETQYF
>TRBV20-1
CSAVAGGSPSTDTQYF
>TRBV24-1
CATRDSGGIYNEQFF
>TRBV5-1
CASSLQSSYNEQFF
>TRBV24-1
CATSDLHFGTSQFF
>TRBV29-1
CSAWANTEAFF
>TRBV4-3
CASSQTGTGGYTQYF
>TRBV15
CATSRENRGNYGYTF
>TRBV6-5
CASSPGSEAFF
>TRBV6-5
CASSYSRQGTEAFF
>TRBV28
CASRGLKVETQYF
>TRBV29-1
CSVPLAGSTDTQYF
>TRBV7-2
CASSSAAGPKGIQYF
>TRBV20-1
CSATAARGNTIYF
>TRBV7-9
CASSRPAGAVEAFF
>TRBV3-1
CASCLDGRGGLSYNEQFF
>TRBV12-3/TRBV12-4
CASRQGGETSRVDNEQFF
>TRBV20-1
CSPPVGRYTDTGELFF
>TRBV27
CASSFTGDYEQYF
>TRBV7-2
CASSLDGRGGHEQFF
>TRBV29-1
CSGTSGEWTQYF